The 21 T cell receptor beta chains below all came from one sample that was sequenced in a study of OX40 agonist ivuxolimab in advanced cancers. Libraries were prepared by immunoSEQ multiplex PCR; TCRdb keeps only in-frame clonotypes and omits some of them. Of tens of thousands of clones listed, roughly 84% are singletons. This specimen consisted of CD4+ or CD8+ T cells sorted from blood, obtained in a trial of the OX40 agonist ivuxolimab. These receptors were collected from an adult with an advanced solid tumor such as melanoma, head and neck, liver or kidney cancer.

The V call is TRBV7-2, the J call TRBJ2-1; the D is unclear. This CDR3 has 13 amino acids. Germline CDR1 reads SGHTA; CDR2 reads FQGNSA. The CDR3 nucleotides are TGTGCGCTTAGCCGATCTTTGGGGAATGAGCAGTTCTTC. This gives the protein CALSRSLGNEQFF.

This chain uses TRBV6-6 with TRBJ2-7, with 7 bases aligning to TRBD1. Germline CDR1 MNHNY, CDR2 SVGAGI (reference sequence). The CDR3 contains 13 residues. After removal of 9 bases from V and 4 bases from J, the junction contained 9 bases not matched to a gene. The CDR3 here is CASTGTDDYEQYF. The CDR3 nucleotides are TGTGCCAGTACCGGGACAGACGATTACGAGCAGTACTTC.

This chain connects TRBV5-4 to TRBJ2-5, with D hard to call. Trimming took 2 bases from V and 6 from J, leaving 14 bases between them. The V gene's germline CDR1 is SGHNT and CDR2 YYREEE (reference sequence). The CDR3 runs 14 residues. As DNA, the CDR3 is TGTGCCAGCAGCTTTTCTGGGTCAGTAAAGACCCAGTACTTC. Translation: CASSFSGSVKTQYF.

V usage is TRBV10-1 and J usage is TRBJ1-1; D is possibly TRBD1 (5 bases). Trimming left V 11 bases short and J 5 bases short, with 24 bases between. The CDR3 runs to 15 residues. Germline V gene lookup returns CDR1 WNHNN and CDR2 SYGVQD (reference sequence). The CDR3 coding sequence is TGCGCCCCCTATTCCGGGGTTCAGGGAGGGACTGAAGCTTTCTTT. This gives the protein CAPYSGVQGGTEAFF.

The chain couples TRBV5-4 to TRBJ1-2; 9 positions agree with TRBD1. There are 16 residues in the CDR3. The ends lost 0 bases at V and 1 base at J; junction bases unmatched: 4. Per germline, CDR1 SGHNT and CDR2 YYREEE (reference sequence). This CDR3 is CASSLVGQGNNYGYTF. In DNA, the CDR3 is TGTGCCAGCAGCTTGGTGGGACAGGGCAATAACTATGGCTACACCTTC.

This clone has a handful of counts. The genes are TRBV5-1 and TRBJ1-2; D is uncertain. V lost 4 bases, J lost 7 bases, and 14 bases lay in between. The CDR3 spans 13 residues. Germline V CDR1 and CDR2: SGHRS, YFSETQ. CDR3 DNA sequence: TGCGCCAGCAGCGCGCAGGCAACTTCTGGCTACACCTTC. The encoded protein is CASSAQATSGYTF.

V gene TRBV30 combines with J gene TRBJ2-7; the D gene is possibly TRBD2 (6 bases). The CDR3 covers 14 residues. Germline V gives CDR1 GTSNPN, CDR2 SVGIG (reference sequence). V lost 5 bases to trimming and J lost 0 bases, with 14 bases between them. CDR3 sequence (DNA): TGTGCCTGGGGAGGGGACCTCCGCTCCTACGAGCAGTACTTC. It translates to CAWGGDLRSYEQYF.

The V call is TRBV19, the J call TRBJ1-4, with TRBD1 identical over 7 bases. Germline-derived CDR1 and CDR2 are LNHDA and SQIVND (reference sequence). V trimming: 5 bases; J trimming: 6 bases; junction bases outside the gene matches: 6. The CDR3 spans 14 residues. CDR3 protein: CASSFRDSYEKLFF. Here the CDR3 DNA reads TGTGCCAGTAGTTTCCGGGACAGCTATGAAAAACTGTTTTTT.

The chain combines TRBV2 with TRBJ2-3, with no clear D. Trimming took off 6 bases at V and 3 bases at J, with 7 bases between the two ends. The germline gives CDR1 SNHLY, CDR2 FYNNEI. The CDR3 contains 12 residues. The DNA of the CDR3 is TGTGCCAGCAGAGGCTTAACAGATACGCAGTATTTT. Protein product: CASRGLTDTQYF.

This chain uses TRBV11-3 with TRBJ2-2; 13 bases agree with TRBD2. CDR1 is SGHNT, CDR2 YENEEA, per germline. This CDR3 has 16 residues. J lost 6 bases, V lost 5 bases, and 6 bases had no gene match. CDR3 residues: CASSVGLAGKAGELFF. For the CDR3, the DNA is TGTGCCAGCAGCGTGGGACTAGCGGGAAAGGCCGGGGAGCTGTTTTTT.

The chain links TRBV28 to TRBJ2-1, with a tentative D call TRBD2 (6 bases). Trimming removed 3 bases at V and 2 bases at J, with 11 bases between. This CDR3 is built from 15 residues. Germline V gives CDR1 MDHEN, CDR2 SYDVKM. This chain's CDR3 is CASSFFGGTYNEQFF. The CDR3 DNA sequence: TGTGCCAGCAGTTTTTTCGGGGGTACCTACAATGAGCAGTTCTTC.

The chain carries TRBV6-4 and TRBJ2-1, with D perhaps TRBD1 or TRBD2 (6 bases each). The CDR3 sequence is 15 residues long. Trimming took 3 bases from V and 3 from J, leaving 12 bases between them. CDR1 is MRHNA, CDR2 SNTAGT, per germline. CDR3 nucleotides: TGTGCCAGCAGTGAAACCGGGGGCTTCTACAATGAGCAGTTCTTC. Translating gives CASSETGGFYNEQFF.

The chain is built from TRBV6-5 and TRBJ1-6, with D tentatively TRBD1 (6 bases). Trimming took 6 bases from V and 8 from J, leaving 17 bases between them. The CDR3 covers 15 residues. CDR1 MNHEY and CDR2 SVGAGI come from the germline V gene. The CDR3: CASSKEQGRDSPLHF. Here the CDR3 DNA reads TGTGCCAGCAGCAAAGAGCAGGGGAGGGATTCACCCCTCCACTTT.

The V gene is TRBV5-4, the J gene TRBJ2-7, with 8 nucleotides matching TRBD2. CDR3 size: 14 residues. The germline V gene encodes CDR1 SGHNT and CDR2 YYREEE (reference sequence). Trimming cost V 1 base and J 5 bases; bases outside gene matches: 5. The DNA for the CDR3 is TGTGCCAGCAGCTTGTCGGGGGGGGCACACGAGCAGTACTTC. It specifies CASSLSGGAHEQYF.

The rearrangement uses TRBV7-9 and TRBJ1-4; D is ambiguous. Germline values: CDR1 SEHNR, CDR2 FQNEAQ (reference sequence). The CDR3 totals 16 residues. Trimming cost V 3 bases and J 0 bases, with 11 bases left between them. CDR3 amino acids: CASSFGRSSTNEKLFF. The CDR3 nucleotides read TGTGCCAGCAGCTTTGGGAGATCCTCAACTAATGAAAAACTGTTTTTT.

This chain links TRBV28 with TRBJ2-3; 11 bases align to TRBD2. Trimming at V came to 7 bases and at J to 10 bases, leaving 10 bases not matched to a gene. Germline V gives CDR1 MDHEN, CDR2 SYDVKM. The CDR3 covers 14 residues. As DNA, the CDR3 is TGTGCCAGCACCCCCGGGACTAGCGGAAGGGCGCAGTATTTT. It is translated as CASTPGTSGRAQYF.

The chain uses TRBV29-1 and TRBJ2-1; a possible D gene is TRBD1 (6 bases). CDR1 is SQVTM and CDR2 is ANQGSEA in the germline V gene. This CDR3 contains 12 residues. Trimming pared 7 bases from V and 2 bases from J, leaving 9 bases between. The CDR3 DNA reads as TGCAGCGACCGGGACACCTACAATGAGCAGTTCTTC. Translated, it gives CSDRDTYNEQFF.

This clone showed up just once. J is TRBJ2-5 and V is TRBV9, with 9 bases matching TRBD2. In germline, CDR1 is SGDLS, CDR2 YYNGEE. CDR3 length: 14 residues. V was clipped by 3 bases and J by 4 bases; unmatched bases: 4. The CDR3 DNA sequence: TGTGCCAGCAGCGGGCGCGGGGGGGGAGAGACCCAGTACTTC. Its protein product is CASSGRGGGETQYF. Full variable domain (rest looked up from reference TRBV9 and TRBJ2-5): DSGVTQTPKHLITATGQRVTLRCSPRSGDLSVYWYQQSLDQGLQFLIQYYNGEERAKGNILERFSAQQFPDLHSELNLSSLELGDSALYFCASSGRGGGETQYFGPGTRLLVL.

This chain joins TRBV7-2 and TRBJ1-2; D call uncertain. CDR3 length: 13 residues. V lost 5 bases and J lost 11, with 18 bases in between. Germline V lookup: CDR1 SGHTA, CDR2 FQGNSA. CDR3 nucleotides: TGTGCCAGCAGCCCCCTTGCGGGTAGATCTTACACCTTC. Protein product: CASSPLAGRSYTF.

This sequence joins TRBV5-4 and TRBJ2-2; no clear D gene. The CDR3 runs 15 residues. Germline lookup yields CDR1 SGHNT and CDR2 YYREEE (reference sequence). The V and J ends lost 2 bases and 0 bases respectively, with 8 bases between them. CDR3 loop: CASSFDGPNTGELFF. DNA for the CDR3: TGTGCCAGCAGCTTCGACGGACCGAACACCGGGGAGCTGTTTTTT.

CDR3 DNA: TGTGCCAGTACTCCCGGGGCCAATGAGCAGTTCTTC. As protein: CASTPGANEQFF. The V and J genes are TRBV19 and TRBJ2-1, with D possibly called TRBD1 or TRBD2 (5 bases each). This CDR3 has 12 residues. V was trimmed by 7 bases and J by 6 bases, leaving 10 bases between them. From germline, CDR1 is LNHDA and CDR2 SQIVND (reference sequence).